This T cell receptor beta chain was captured in a study of blood T cell repertoires in COVID-19. Profiled with immunoSEQ multiplex PCR; TCRdb holds only in-frame clones, not every one. The data contain over 150,000 clones, around 85% of them singletons. This TCR derives from a man of 80 years or more with COVID-19, enrolled during active disease. The sequenced sample consisted of peripheral blood.

The CDR3 is CASCRGQGVEEQYF. The DNA of the CDR3 is TGCGCCAGCTGCAGGGGACAGGGGGTTGAAGAGCAGTACTTC. The V call is TRBV5-1, the J call TRBJ2-7; 11 nucleotides line up with TRBD1. Germline-derived CDR1 and CDR2 are SGHRS and YFSETQ. CDR3 length: 14 residues. V was pared by 7 bases and J by 7 bases, with 10 bases of the junction left unmatched.